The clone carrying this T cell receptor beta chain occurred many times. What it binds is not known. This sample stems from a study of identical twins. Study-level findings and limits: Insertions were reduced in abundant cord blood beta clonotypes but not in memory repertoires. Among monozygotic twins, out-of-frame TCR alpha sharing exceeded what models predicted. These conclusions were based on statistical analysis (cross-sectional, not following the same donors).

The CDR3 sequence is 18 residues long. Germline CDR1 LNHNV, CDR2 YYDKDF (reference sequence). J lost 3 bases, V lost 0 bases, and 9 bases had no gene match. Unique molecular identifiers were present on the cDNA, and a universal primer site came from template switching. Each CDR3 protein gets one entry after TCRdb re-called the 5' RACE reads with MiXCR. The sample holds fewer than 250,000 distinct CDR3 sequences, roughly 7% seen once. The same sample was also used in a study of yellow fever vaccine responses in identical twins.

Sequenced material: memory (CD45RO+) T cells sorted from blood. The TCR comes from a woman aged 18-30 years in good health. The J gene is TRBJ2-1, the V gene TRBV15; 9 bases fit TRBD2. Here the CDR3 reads CATSRDLGSGGFYNEQFF. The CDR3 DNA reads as TGTGCCACCAGCAGAGATCTTGGGAGCGGGGGGTTCTACAATGAGCAGTTCTTC.